These 3 T cell receptor beta chains came from one sample sequenced in a study of shared clonotypes between healthy human individuals. Method: immunoSEQ multiplex PCR; TCRdb's copy keeps in-frame clones and lacks some. The sample holds a few million clones, around nine tenths seen once. The specimen was naive CD4+ T cells sorted from blood. This sample's subset: CD45RA+ positively selected. The origin of the receptors is a man aged 18 to 30 in good health.

The rearrangement joins TRBV10-2 to TRBJ2-7; tentative D call: TRBD2 (5 bases). Germline-derived CDR1 and CDR2 are WSHSY and SAAADI. The CDR3 spans 13 residues. Trimming stripped 4 bases from V and 1 base from J, with 8 bases between. This CDR3 reads CASSVGDSYEQYF. The DNA for the CDR3 is TGCGCCAGCAGTGTCGGGGATTCCTACGAGCAGTACTTC.

DNA of the CDR3: TGCGCCCCCCACCTAACAGGGCCGGGACCAGGGGACAATGAGCAGTTCTTC. Its protein is CAPHLTGPGPGDNEQFF. This chain links TRBV5-1 with TRBJ2-1; the D gene is possibly TRBD1 (6 bases). The V end lost 10 bases, the J end lost 5 bases, and 28 bases lay between the germline ends. The CDR3 runs to 17 residues. Per the germline V gene, CDR1 is SGHRS and CDR2 is YFSETQ.

This rearrangement joins TRBV5-6 to TRBJ1-6, with D possibly TRBD1 on 5 matching bases. Trimming cost V 4 bases and J 4 bases, with 18 bases left between them. From germline, CDR1 is SGHDT and CDR2 YYEEEE. The CDR3 length is 17 residues. The CDR3 is CASSPDSSPGYNSPLHF. DNA of the CDR3: TGTGCCAGCAGCCCAGACAGCTCACCGGGATATAATTCACCCCTCCACTTT.